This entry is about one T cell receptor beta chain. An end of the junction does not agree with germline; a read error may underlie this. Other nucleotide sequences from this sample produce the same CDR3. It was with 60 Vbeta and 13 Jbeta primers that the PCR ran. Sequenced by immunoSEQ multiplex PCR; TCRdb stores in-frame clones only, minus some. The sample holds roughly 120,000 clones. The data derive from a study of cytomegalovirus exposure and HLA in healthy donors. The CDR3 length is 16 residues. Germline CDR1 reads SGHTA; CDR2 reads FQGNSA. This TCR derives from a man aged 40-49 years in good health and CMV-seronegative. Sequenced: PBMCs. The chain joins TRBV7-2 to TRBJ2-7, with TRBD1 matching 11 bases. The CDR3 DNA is TGTGCCAGCAGTTTAGGACAGGGGGCGGATCGGTACGAGCAGTACTTC. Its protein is CASSLGQGADRYEQYF.